Below, 32 T cell receptor beta chains from the same sample are listed, as sequenced in a study of PD-L1 blockade in urothelial cancer. Time point indicated: pretreatment peripheral blood. Libraries were prepared by immunoSEQ multiplex PCR; TCRdb keeps only in-frame clonotypes and omits some of them. The table shows approximately 88,000 clones, with over 80% occurring only once. The sequenced sample was PBMCs, obtained around atezolizumab (anti-PD-L1) treatment. The receptors were gathered from a man in his sixties with urothelial cancer.

This chain links TRBV14 with TRBJ2-1, with 13 bases lining up with TRBD2. This CDR3 comprises 16 residues. Trimming removed 1 base from V and 9 bases from J; junction bases left unmatched: 6. Germline V gene data show CDR1 as SGHDN and CDR2 as FVKESK. The CDR3 here is CASSQVTLAGGREQFF. The CDR3 nucleotides read TGTGCCAGCAGCCAAGTTACACTAGCGGGGGGGCGTGAGCAGTTCTTC.

The genes are TRBV9 and TRBJ2-5; TRBD2 is a possible D gene (5 bases). The CDR3 spans 15 residues. The germline CDR1 and CDR2 sequences are SGDLS and YYNGEE. Trimming cost V 3 bases and J 3 bases, with 15 bases left between them. The CDR3 DNA follows: TGTGCCAGCAGCGGACGCCGGGGTGGGAAAGAGACCCAGTACTTC. It yields the protein CASSGRRGGKETQYF. Drawing the rest from reference TRBV9 and TRBJ2-5, the complete variable domain is DSGVTQTPKHLITATGQRVTLRCSPRSGDLSVYWYQQSLDQGLQFLIQYYNGEERAKGNILERFSAQQFPDLHSELNLSSLELGDSALYFCASSGRRGGKETQYFGPGTRLLVL.

In DNA form, the CDR3 reads TGTGCCAGCATGGACAGGGTCTATGGCTACACCTTC. Translated, it gives CASMDRVYGYTF. This rearrangement joins TRBV28 to TRBJ1-2; 8 nucleotides match TRBD1. Germline values: CDR1 MDHEN, CDR2 SYDVKM. Trimming removed 7 bases from V and 4 bases from J; junction bases left unmatched: 2. The CDR3 runs to 12 residues.

The chain carries TRBV18 and TRBJ2-7; 9 nucleotides align to TRBD1. V was pared by 2 bases and J by 2 bases, with 10 bases of the junction left unmatched. This CDR3 region has 17 residues. CDR1 and CDR2 from the germline V gene are KGHSH and LQKENI. The CDR3 coding sequence is TGTGCCAGCTCACCATATTCAGGACAGGGGAGGACCTACGAGCAGTACTTC. Protein sequence: CASSPYSGQGRTYEQYF. Based on the CDR3 plus reference TRBV18 and TRBJ2-7, the full variable domain is NAGVMQNPRHLVRRRGQEARLRCSPMKGHSHVYWYRQLPEEGLKFMVYLQKENIIDESGMPKERFSAEFPKEGPSILRIQQVVRGDSAAYFCASSPYSGQGRTYEQYFGPGTRLTVT.

The rearrangement joins TRBV30 to TRBJ1-2; D unclear. There are 11 residues in the CDR3. V was clipped by 8 bases and J by 0 bases, with 7 bases between them. Germline V gene data show CDR1 as GTSNPN and CDR2 as SVGIG (reference sequence). The CDR3: CAGGTNYGYTF. The CDR3, as DNA: TGTGCCGGAGGCACTAACTATGGCTACACCTTC.

The V and J genes are TRBV9 and TRBJ2-3, with 9 bases lining up with TRBD2. This CDR3 has 19 amino acids. Germline V gene data show CDR1 as SGDLS and CDR2 as YYNGEE. With V trimmed by 4 bases and J by 1 base, 16 bases remained unmatched. CDR3 in DNA: TGTGCCAGCAGCCCGAAAGCGCCGGGACTAGCTCCCCGCACAGATACGCAGTATTTT. Amino acids: CASSPKAPGLAPRTDTQYF.

Written as DNA, the CDR3 is TGTGCCAGTAGTATTTTACCGAGACAGGGGTCTAGCGAGCAGTACTTC. Translated: CASSILPRQGSSEQYF. The rearrangement joins TRBV19 to TRBJ2-7; 8 bases line up with TRBD1. Germline V gene lookup returns CDR1 LNHDA and CDR2 SQIVND (reference sequence). This CDR3 comprises 16 residues. J was trimmed by 6 bases and V by 3 bases; bases with no gene match: 13.

This clone was detected a few times. The V gene is TRBV19, the J gene TRBJ1-2, with D perhaps matching TRBD1 (6 bases). The germline V gene has CDR1 LNHDA and CDR2 SQIVND (reference sequence). Between the trimmed V and J ends, which lost 3 bases and 4 bases, there was a span of 9 bases. This CDR3 region has 13 residues. CDR3 coding DNA: TGTGCCAGTAGTATGGGACAAGGCTATGGCTACACCTTC. It codes for CASSMGQGYGYTF.

The rearrangement uses TRBV5-4 and TRBJ2-1, with 13 bases lining up with TRBD2. Germline-derived CDR1 and CDR2 are SGHNT and YYREEE (reference sequence). J lost 8 bases, V lost 4 bases, and 9 bases had no gene match. The CDR3 covers 16 residues. The CDR3 loop reads CASSPRTSGRADEQFF. CDR3 coding DNA: TGTGCCAGCAGCCCACGAACTAGCGGGAGGGCCGATGAGCAGTTCTTC.

This clone was counted once. The chain recombines TRBV7-7 with TRBJ2-1; 10 bases map to TRBD1. This CDR3 has 17 residues. The germline gives CDR1 SSHAT, CDR2 FNYEAQ (reference sequence). J lost 4 bases, V lost 4 bases, and 10 bases had no gene match. CDR3 coding DNA: TGTGCCAGCAGCTCCATCCTCGGGACAGGGGTATACAATGAGCAGTTCTTC. This codes for CASSSILGTGVYNEQFF.

V usage is TRBV18 and J usage is TRBJ1-6, with 8 positions matching TRBD1. V trimming: 3 bases; J trimming: 0 bases; junction bases outside the gene matches: 4. This CDR3 has 17 amino acids. Per the germline V gene, CDR1 is KGHSH and CDR2 is LQKENI. CDR3 DNA: TGTGCCAGCTCACCTAACAGGGGGAGCTCCTATAATTCACCCCTCCACTTT. It codes for CASSPNRGSSYNSPLHF.

The chain has TRBV9 and TRBJ2-2, with TRBD2 matching 8 bases. Germline lookup yields CDR1 SGDLS and CDR2 YYNGEE. The length of the CDR3 is 14 residues. V was pared by 6 bases and J by 4 bases, with 5 bases of the junction left unmatched. The CDR3 DNA reads TGTGCCAGCAAGCCAGGGACTAGCACCGGGGAGCTGTTTTTT. It encodes CASKPGTSTGELFF.

This chain links TRBV13 with TRBJ2-3, with 9 bases identical to TRBD2. The CDR3 consists of 16 residues. CDR1 PRHDT and CDR2 FYEKMQ come from the germline V gene (reference sequence). V lost 0 bases to trimming and J lost 3 bases; unmatched junction nucleotides: 4. CDR3 coding DNA: TGTGCCAGCAGCTTAGGTGGCGGGAGGGGAACAGATACGCAGTATTTT. This codes for CASSLGGGRGTDTQYF.

This clone appeared a few times. J is TRBJ1-1 and V is TRBV7-6; D unclear. CDR3 length equals 13 residues. The germline V gene has CDR1 SGHVS and CDR2 FNYEAQ. Trimming removed 5 bases at V and 2 bases at J, with 9 bases between. The CDR3 sequence: CASSQNYNTEAFF. The CDR3 DNA reads as TGTGCCAGCAGCCAGAACTACAACACTGAAGCTTTCTTT.

The sample holds one count of this clone. The chain links TRBV28 to TRBJ2-2; TRBD1 agrees at 10 bases. Germline trimming cut 5 bases from V and 6 bases from J; bases unmatched to any gene: 6. Per the germline V gene, CDR1 is MDHEN and CDR2 is SYDVKM. The CDR3 length is 15 residues. The CDR3 region has the DNA TGTGCCAGCAGTGAGTCCGGGACAGGGGCCGGGGAGCTGTTTTTT. Translating gives CASSESGTGAGELFF.

The sample holds one count of this clone. This rearrangement joins TRBV7-2 to TRBJ2-5, with a weak D call TRBD2 (5 bases). Germline V gives CDR1 SGHTA, CDR2 FQGNSA. Trimming took 5 bases from V and 5 from J, leaving 12 bases between them. This CDR3 comprises 13 residues. The CDR3 reads CASSRRTVETQYF. CDR3 DNA: TGTGCCAGCAGCCGTCGGACTGTGGAGACCCAGTACTTC.

J is TRBJ2-4 and V is TRBV4-2, with TRBD2 identical over 15 bases. The J segment lost 0 bases and the V segment lost 5 bases, leaving 11 bases of the junction unmatched. This CDR3 contains 20 residues. Germline CDR1 reads LGHNA; CDR2 reads YNFKEQ. The CDR3 sequence is CASSGGTSGGTTLAKNIQYF. CDR3 DNA sequence: TGTGCCAGCAGCGGAGGGACTAGCGGGGGGACTACTTTAGCCAAAAACATTCAGTACTTC.

This sequence joins TRBV10-2 and TRBJ2-7; 10 bases fit TRBD1. This CDR3 has 15 amino acids. Germline V gene sequence: CDR1 WSHSY, CDR2 SAAADI. Losses at the gene ends were 8 bases for V and 2 bases for J; bases not matched to a gene: 9. CDR3 residues: CASVPGQGVTYEQYF. The CDR3 bases are TGCGCCAGCGTTCCCGGACAGGGGGTCACCTACGAGCAGTACTTC.

DNA for the CDR3: TGTGCCAGTATCGACAGGGGGCCGGGGACTGAAGCTTTCTTT. Translating gives CASIDRGPGTEAFF. V gene TRBV19 combines with J gene TRBJ1-1; 10 bases fit TRBD1. The germline CDR1 and CDR2 sequences are LNHDA and SQIVND (reference sequence). This CDR3 comprises 14 residues. Trimming cost V 7 bases and J 5 bases; bases outside gene matches: 7. The full variable domain, rest sourced from reference TRBV19 and TRBJ1-1, is DGGITQSPKYLFRKEGQNVTLSCEQNLNHDAMYWYRQDPGQGLRLIYYSQIVNDFQKGDIAEGYSVSREKKESFPLTVTSAQKNPTAFYLCASIDRGPGTEAFFGQGTRLTVV.

The CDR3, as DNA: TGTGCCAGTAGTCTCCGGAGCGGCTTCGTTCCCTATGGCTACACCTTC. This gives the protein CASSLRSGFVPYGYTF. The chain couples TRBV19 to TRBJ1-2; D gene ambiguous. The V gene's germline CDR1 is LNHDA and CDR2 SQIVND (reference sequence). The CDR3 runs 16 residues. V was clipped by 5 bases and J by 4 bases, with 20 bases between them.

The rearrangement links TRBV7-9 to TRBJ1-4; D perhaps matches TRBD1 (5 bases). Trimming took off 2 bases at V and 8 bases at J, with 12 bases between the two ends. This CDR3 spans 14 amino acids. The germline CDR1 and CDR2 sequences are SEHNR and FQNEAQ (reference sequence). In DNA form, the CDR3 reads TGTGCCAGCAGCTTAAATGCAGGGATGGAAAAACTGTTTTTT. This codes for CASSLNAGMEKLFF.

This rearrangement joins TRBV6-5 to TRBJ2-7, with 8 bases matching TRBD1. V was pared by 2 bases and J by 2 bases, with 5 bases of the junction left unmatched. The germline CDR1 and CDR2 sequences are MNHEY and SVGAGI. The CDR3 has 15 amino acids. In DNA form, the CDR3 reads TGTGCCAGCAGTTACGGGGCAGGGGGCCCCTACGAGCAGTACTTC. It specifies CASSYGAGGPYEQYF.

A remark on this clone: This CDR3 is also generated by other DNA sequences in the sample. The chain links TRBV12-5 to TRBJ1-2; perhaps TRBD1 as D (6 bases). The CDR3 length is 14 residues. The germline V gene has CDR1 LGHNT and CDR2 FRNRAP. Trimming stripped 0 bases from V and 4 bases from J, with 9 bases between. The CDR3 nucleotides are TGTGCTAGTGGTTTGGTAACAGGGCTCTATGGCTACACCTTC. It is translated as CASGLVTGLYGYTF.

The V and J genes are TRBV25-1 and TRBJ1-2; the D gene is possibly TRBD1 (5 bases). The CDR3 covers 13 residues. Looked up from germline, CDR1 is MGHDK and CDR2 is SYGVNS. V was pared by 0 bases and J by 8 bases, with 10 bases between. CDR3 bases: TGTGCCAGCAGTGAATATGTGGGGCAGGGCTACACCTTC. Its protein is CASSEYVGQGYTF.

V is TRBV18 and J is TRBJ1-1; 12 bases map to TRBD1. Trimming cost V 7 bases and J 9 bases; bases outside gene matches: 6. Germline V CDR1 and CDR2: KGHSH, LQKENI. CDR3 length equals 13 residues. The CDR3 spells CASFPGTGGKAFF. In DNA form, the CDR3 reads TGTGCCAGCTTTCCCGGGACAGGGGGCAAAGCTTTCTTT. Together with reference TRBV18 and TRBJ1-1, the CDR3 gives the full variable domain: NAGVMQNPRHLVRRRGQEARLRCSPMKGHSHVYWYRQLPEEGLKFMVYLQKENIIDESGMPKERFSAEFPKEGPSILRIQQVVRGDSAAYFCASFPGTGGKAFFGQGTRLTVV.

This rearrangement joins TRBV5-6 to TRBJ1-3, with 9 bases aligning to TRBD1. CDR3 length: 14 amino acids. Germline CDR1 SGHDT, CDR2 YYEEEE. V shed 6 bases, J shed 0 bases, and the junction held 1 base outside the gene matches. Here the CDR3 reads CASNRGLSGNTIYF. CDR3 bases: TGTGCCAGCAACAGGGGGCTCTCTGGAAACACCATATATTTT.

The chain recombines TRBV5-4 with TRBJ2-6, with 9 bases fitting TRBD1. CDR3 length: 18 residues. The germline CDR1 and CDR2 sequences are SGHNT and YYREEE (reference sequence). Trimming removed 4 bases from V and 1 base from J; junction bases left unmatched: 9. This CDR3 is CASSPPGTGRSGANVLTF. In nucleotides, the CDR3 is TGTGCCAGCAGCCCCCCGGGGACAGGGCGTTCTGGGGCCAACGTCCTGACTTTC.

This clone has a single count. The chain joins TRBV10-3 to TRBJ1-5; 11 nucleotides line up with TRBD1. Germline V CDR1 and CDR2: ENHRY, SYGVKD. With 10 bases clipped from V and 7 bases from J, the junction kept 15 bases outside the gene matches. This CDR3 is 16 amino acids long. This CDR3 reads CATLPGDRGFGQPQHF. The CDR3 DNA follows: TGTGCCACACTACCTGGGGACAGGGGGTTCGGGCAGCCCCAGCATTTT.

The J gene is TRBJ2-7, the V gene TRBV19, with TRBD1 matching 7 bases. Germline assignment: CDR1 LNHDA and CDR2 SQIVND (reference sequence). This CDR3 spans 12 amino acids. With V trimmed by 5 bases and J by 3 bases, 1 base remained unmatched. CDR3 DNA: TGTGCCAGTAGTCGACAGGGCTACGAGCAGTACTTC. Amino acids: CASSRQGYEQYF.

The rearrangement joins TRBV4-1 to TRBJ1-4, with TRBD1 matching over 7 bases. With 1 base clipped from V and 4 bases from J, the junction kept 6 bases outside the gene matches. CDR1 and CDR2 (germline): MGHRA, YSYEKL. CDR3 length: 16 amino acids. The CDR3 loop reads CASSQAAGQNNEKLFF. The CDR3 nucleotides are TGCGCCAGCAGCCAAGCTGCGGGACAGAATAATGAAAAACTGTTTTTT.

This clone occurred a few times. V usage is TRBV11-2 and J usage is TRBJ2-7; D is perhaps TRBD1 (5 bases). Germline V CDR1 and CDR2: SGHAT, FQNNGV. The CDR3 runs 12 residues. Between the trimmed V and J ends, which lost 0 bases and 12 bases, there was a span of 12 bases. In DNA, the CDR3 is TGTGCCAGCAGCTTAGATCCGGACAAACCGTACTTC. It yields the protein CASSLDPDKPYF. The complete variable domain, with remaining parts taken from reference TRBV11-2 and TRBJ2-7, reads EAGVAQSPRYKIIEKRQSVAFWCNPISGHATLYWYQQILGQGPKLLIQFQNNGVVDDSQLPKDRFSAERLKGVDSTLKIQPAKLEDSAVYLCASSLDPDKPYFGPGTRLTVT.

This clone was observed a handful of times. V is TRBV5-1 and J is TRBJ2-1; the D gene is possibly TRBD1 (6 bases). Germline V gene data show CDR1 as SGHRS and CDR2 as YFSETQ. This CDR3 spans 15 amino acids. Trimming removed 6 bases at V and 3 bases at J, with 16 bases between. CDR3 coding DNA: TGCGCCAGCACTCCCTCTGGGGGCAACTACAATGAGCAGTTCTTC. Amino acids: CASTPSGGNYNEQFF. Based on the CDR3 plus reference TRBV5-1 and TRBJ2-1, the full variable domain is KAGVTQTPRYLIKTRGQQVTLSCSPISGHRSVSWYQQTPGQGLQFLFEYFSETQRNKGNFPGRFSGRQFSNSRSEMNVSTLELGDSALYLCASTPSGGNYNEQFFGPGTRLTVL.